This T cell receptor beta chain derives from a study of T cells in Graves' hyperthyroidism and ophthalmopathy. Stable disease denoted Graves' hyperthyroidism without ophthalmopathy progression within 18 months. Lactation, pregnancy, other autoimmune disease or uncontrolled infection led to exclusion of patients. Together with thyroid ultrasound, orbital computed tomography, serum thyroxine and TRAb, clinical symptoms were used for diagnoses. This clonotype was seen at least ten times. What it recognizes is unknown. RNA transcripts were the template for amplifying TCR beta CDR3 regions. Primed by the HTBI set, a first-round RT-PCR was run on the TCR CDR3. MiXCR, run by TCRdb on the multiplex PCR reads, gives a single entry per CDR3 protein. The sample holds more than 500,000 distinct CDR3 sequences, 11% to 15% seen once. The length of the CDR3 is 16 residues. Germline V CDR1 and CDR2: SNHLY, FYNNEI. V lost 4 bases and J lost 1, with 17 bases in between.

Study-level results: Most clonotypes expanded in thyroid above 0.001 were likewise present in blood.

The chain uses TRBV2 and TRBJ2-7; TRBD1 might be the D (6 bases). The clonotype was recovered from a woman in her thirties or forties with Graves' hyperthyroidism. Sequenced material: blood. The CDR3 is CASSGAGQTTSYEQYF. DNA for the CDR3: TGTGCCAGCAGTGGGGCTGGACAGACTACTTCCTACGAGCAGTACTTC.